This TCR beta chain was documented in a study of cytomegalovirus exposure and HLA in healthy donors. Across the whole study: Roughly 85 million unique TCRs from HLA-typed donors were held in an early release of data.

Turning to this clone: Its specificity is unknown.

General observations from the study: Compared with the approximately 680-donor mean, an Asian-associated ancestry cluster reportedly had fewer N-insertions, according to a later analysis. The study listed some 160 cytomegalovirus-associated TCR beta chains. Diagnosis of cytomegalovirus status made by the classifier reportedly showed high specificity and sensitivity.

Germline values: CDR1 SGHRS, CDR2 YFSETQ. Deletions cut 4 bases from V and 0 bases from J, with 8 bases between. CDR3 length: 13 amino acids. The PCR made use of 60 Vbeta and 13 Jbeta primers. Sequencing was performed with immunoSEQ multiplex PCR; in TCRdb, only in-frame clones are kept and a portion is missing. The sample consists of roughly 230,000 clones, 78% of them appearing once. Material: PBMCs. This sequence joins TRBV5-1 and TRBJ2-7; perhaps TRBD1 as D (6 bases). This receptor was obtained from a boy younger than 18 in good health and CMV-seronegative. The CDR3 DNA sequence: TGCGCCAGCAGCGGGGACAACTCCTACGAGCAGTACTTC. As protein: CASSGDNSYEQYF. The full variable domain, rest sourced from reference TRBV5-1 and TRBJ2-7, is KAGVTQTPRYLIKTRGQQVTLSCSPISGHRSVSWYQQTPGQGLQFLFEYFSETQRNKGNFPGRFSGRQFSNSRSEMNVSTLELGDSALYLCASSGDNSYEQYFGPGTRLTVT.